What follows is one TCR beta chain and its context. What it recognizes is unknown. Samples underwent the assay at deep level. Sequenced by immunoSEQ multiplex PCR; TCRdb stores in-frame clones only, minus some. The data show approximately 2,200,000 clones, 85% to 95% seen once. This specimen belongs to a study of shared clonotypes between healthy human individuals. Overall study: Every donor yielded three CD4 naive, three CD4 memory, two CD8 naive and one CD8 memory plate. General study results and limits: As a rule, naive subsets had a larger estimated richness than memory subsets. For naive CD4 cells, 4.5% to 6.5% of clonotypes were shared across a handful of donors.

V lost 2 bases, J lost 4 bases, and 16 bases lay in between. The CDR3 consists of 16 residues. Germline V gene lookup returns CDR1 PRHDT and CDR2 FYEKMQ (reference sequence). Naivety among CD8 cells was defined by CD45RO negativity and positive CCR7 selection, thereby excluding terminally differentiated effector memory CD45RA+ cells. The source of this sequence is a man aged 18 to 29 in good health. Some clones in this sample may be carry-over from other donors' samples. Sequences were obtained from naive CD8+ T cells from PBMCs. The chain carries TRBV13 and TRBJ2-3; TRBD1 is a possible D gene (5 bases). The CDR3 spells CASSLSFQGRADTQYF. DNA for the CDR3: TGTGCCAGCAGCTTAAGTTTTCAGGGAAGAGCAGATACGCAGTATTTT.